These T cell receptor beta chains were read from a single sample in a study of T-cell reconstitution after alpha-beta-depleted transplantation in children. TCRdb itself ran the PCR reads through MiXCR, one entry per CDR3 protein. The sample records hundreds of thousands of distinct CDR3 sequences, about 12% being singletons. The sample consisted of PBMCs, taken before TCRalphabeta/CD19-depleted stem cell transplant. These receptors originate from a girl aged 2 to 10 with congenital amegakaryocytic thrombocytopenia, due to receive a stem cell transplant. Both conserved end residues are part of each CDR3. A D gene is named only where the DNA matches it firmly. Expanded clones are given a class, and other clones once, few, many or no size at all.

size: few; J: TRBJ2-2; D: -; V: TRBV20-1; CDR3: CSARSGTGELFF; DNA: TGCAGTGCTAGAAGCGGGACCGGGGAGCTGTTTTTT
size: many; J: TRBJ2-1; D: TRBD2; V: TRBV5-1; CDR3: CANWGREGRCNEQFF; DNA: TGCGCCAACTGGGGGCGGGAGGGTAGGTGCAATGAGCAGTTCTTC
size: few; J: TRBJ2-3; D: -; V: TRBV7-9; CDR3: CASSFFGGGTDTQYF; DNA: TGTGCCAGCAGCTTTTTCGGGGGAGGCACAGATACGCAGTATTTT
size: few; J: TRBJ1-1; D: -; V: TRBV7-9; CDR3: CASSLGTIADEAFF; DNA: TGTGCCAGCAGCTTAGGAACAATCGCGGATGAAGCTTTCTTT
size: -; J: TRBJ2-2; D: TRBD1; V: TRBV5-1; CDR3: CASSSSHRGSTGELFF; DNA: TGCGCCAGCAGCTCGAGCCACAGGGGTTCCACCGGGGAGCTGTTTTTT
size: many; J: TRBJ2-1; D: -; V: TRBV20-1; CDR3: CSARGGREHNEQFF; DNA: TGCAGTGCTAGAGGGGGTCGCGAGCACAATGAGCAGTTCTTC
size: many; J: TRBJ1-1; D: -; V: TRBV9; CDR3: CASSVDWRPAEAFF; DNA: TGTGCCAGCAGCGTAGATTGGCGACCTGCTGAAGCTTTCTTT
size: many; J: TRBJ2-3; D: -; V: TRBV5-1; CDR3: CASTQERLRTDTQYF; DNA: TGCGCCAGCACCCAGGAAAGGTTGCGTACAGATACGCAGTATTTT
size: -; J: TRBJ2-1; D: TRBD2; V: TRBV7-9; CDR3: CASSLAGLEYNEQFF; DNA: TGTGCCAGCAGCTTAGCGGGACTAGAGTACAATGAGCAGTTCTTC
size: many; J: TRBJ2-5; D: TRBD2; V: TRBV28; CDR3: CASSPLGRDETQYF; DNA: TGTGCCAGCAGTCCCCTCGGGAGGGACGAGACCCAGTACTTC
size: -; J: TRBJ1-3; D: TRBD1; V: TRBV12-3/TRBV12-4; CDR3: CASSLRGQNQGALSGNTIYF; DNA: TGTGCCAGCAGTTTACGGGGACAGAATCAAGGTGCCCTCTCTGGAAACACCATATATTTT
size: many; J: TRBJ2-2; D: TRBD2; V: TRBV29-1; CDR3: CSVTSGIANTGELFF; DNA: TGCAGCGTTACTAGCGGAATCGCGAACACCGGGGAGCTGTTTTTT
size: -; J: TRBJ2-1; D: -; V: TRBV20-1; CDR3: CSARDPRLAGGYNEQFF; DNA: TGCAGTGCTAGGGACCCTCGGCTAGCTGGTGGGTACAATGAGCAGTTCTTC
size: few; J: TRBJ1-2; D: -; V: TRBV19; CDR3: CASSKSHEENYGYTF; DNA: TGTGCCAGTAGTAAATCACATGAGGAGAACTATGGCTACACCTTC
size: many; J: TRBJ2-6; D: -; V: TRBV25-1; CDR3: CASSFDGANVLTF; DNA: TGTGCCAGCAGTTTTGATGGGGCCAACGTCCTGACTTTC
size: -; J: TRBJ2-4; D: TRBD1; V: TRBV5-1; CDR3: CASSSTGGMDIQYF; DNA: TGCGCCAGCAGCTCGACAGGGGGCATGGACATTCAGTACTTC
size: many; J: TRBJ2-1; D: -; V: TRBV29-1; CDR3: CSVRGTHTGAQFF; DNA: TGCAGCGTGCGTGGCACACACACGGGGGCGCAGTTCTTC
size: -; J: TRBJ2-5; D: -; V: TRBV5-1; CDR3: CASSPGGGEETQYF; DNA: TGCGCCAGCAGCCCCGGAGGGGGCGAAGAGACCCAGTACTTC
size: -; J: TRBJ2-3; D: TRBD2; V: TRBV5-1; CDR3: CASSLRTRSDTQYF; DNA: TGCGCCAGCAGCCTTCGGACTAGGTCGGATACGCAGTATTTT
size: -; J: TRBJ2-7; D: -; V: TRBV11-2; CDR3: CASSLSSLAPYEQYF; DNA: TGTGCCAGCAGCCTCTCGTCCCTAGCACCCTACGAGCAGTACTTC
size: many; J: TRBJ2-1; D: TRBD2; V: TRBV18; CDR3: CASSPLRDYQVNEQFF; DNA: TGTGCCAGCTCACCCCTCCGGGACTACCAGGTCAATGAGCAGTTCTTC
size: many; J: TRBJ2-3; D: -; V: TRBV9; CDR3: CASSVTRSTDTQYF; DNA: TGTGCCAGCAGCGTCACGAGGAGCACAGATACGCAGTATTTT
size: many; J: TRBJ2-7; D: -; V: TRBV7-2; CDR3: CASSLDRESSYEQYF; DNA: TGTGCCAGCAGCTTAGATCGGGAAAGCTCCTACGAGCAGTACTTC
size: many; J: TRBJ1-1; D: -; V: TRBV12-3/TRBV12-4; CDR3: CASSLPLWGLVYTEAFF; DNA: TGTGCCAGCAGTTTACCGTTATGGGGATTGGTTTACACTGAAGCTTTCTTT
size: few; J: TRBJ2-2; D: TRBD1; V: TRBV12-3/TRBV12-4; CDR3: CASSETGSVFTGELFF; DNA: TGTGCCAGCAGTGAGACAGGGTCCGTGTTCACCGGGGAGCTGTTTTTT
size: -; J: TRBJ1-1; D: TRBD1; V: TRBV5-1; CDR3: CASSRTQGQGDTEAFF; DNA: TGCGCCAGCAGTAGAACCCAGGGACAGGGCGACACTGAAGCTTTCTTT
size: few; J: TRBJ2-2; D: TRBD2; V: TRBV20-1; CDR3: CSARLAGVAGELFF; DNA: TGCAGTGCTAGGCTAGCGGGAGTGGCCGGGGAGCTGTTTTTT
size: few; J: TRBJ1-1; D: -; V: TRBV7-2; CDR3: CASSILGGMNTEAFF; DNA: TGTGCCAGCAGCATCCTGGGGGGTATGAACACTGAAGCTTTCTTT
size: many; J: TRBJ2-2; D: -; V: TRBV5-1; CDR3: CASSRRGRENTGELFF; DNA: TGCGCCAGCAGCAGGAGGGGGCGGGAGAACACCGGGGAGCTGTTTTTT
size: -; J: TRBJ1-1; D: -; V: TRBV30; CDR3: CAWSAKGRATEAFF; DNA: TGTGCCTGGAGCGCGAAGGGTCGCGCCACTGAAGCTTTCTTT
size: -; J: TRBJ2-1; D: TRBD2; V: TRBV7-9; CDR3: CASSQGTSVDEQFF; DNA: TGTGCCAGCAGCCAAGGGACTAGCGTTGATGAGCAGTTCTTC
size: few; J: TRBJ2-7; D: -; V: TRBV20-1; CDR3: CSARLDFSYEQYF; DNA: TGCAGTGCTAGGTTGGACTTCTCCTACGAGCAGTACTTC
size: many; J: TRBJ2-1; D: -; V: TRBV29-1; CDR3: CSVNLVRNEQFF; DNA: TGCAGCGTTAACCTAGTTAGGAATGAGCAGTTCTTC
size: -; J: TRBJ2-2; D: TRBD1; V: TRBV24-1; CDR3: CATSDTDRTTGELFF; DNA: TGTGCCACCAGTGATACGGACAGGACCACCGGGGAGCTGTTTTTT
size: -; J: TRBJ2-7; D: -; V: TRBV20-1; CDR3: CSARDSYISGYEQYF; DNA: TGCAGTGCTAGAGATTCTTATATTAGCGGATACGAGCAGTACTTC
size: few; J: TRBJ2-1; D: TRBD2; V: TRBV24-1; CDR3: CATSDLVAGVHEQFF; DNA: TGTGCCACCAGTGATTTGGTGGCGGGAGTCCATGAGCAGTTCTTC
size: many; J: TRBJ2-4; D: TRBD1; V: TRBV20-1; CDR3: CSARAGQENIQYF; DNA: TGCAGTGCTAGGGCGGGACAGGAAAACATTCAGTACTTC
size: few; J: TRBJ1-2; D: -; V: TRBV6-5; CDR3: CASSYSGESAIGYTF; DNA: TGTGCCAGCAGTTACTCGGGGGAATCGGCGATCGGCTACACCTTC
size: -; J: TRBJ2-2; D: TRBD2; V: TRBV15; CDR3: CATGTSGRANTGELFF; DNA: TGTGCCACCGGGACTAGCGGGAGAGCGAACACCGGGGAGCTGTTTTTT
size: many; J: TRBJ2-7; D: TRBD1; V: TRBV29-1; CDR3: CSVGTRDRSSYEQYF; DNA: TGCAGCGTAGGAACCCGGGACAGGAGCTCCTACGAGCAGTACTTC
size: -; J: TRBJ2-1; D: TRBD1; V: TRBV29-1; CDR3: CSSTGGDEQFF; DNA: TGCAGCTCCACAGGGGGCGATGAGCAGTTCTTC
size: -; J: TRBJ2-2; D: -; V: TRBV18; CDR3: CASSRAGLAFANTGELFF; DNA: TGTGCCAGCTCACGGGCTGGGTTAGCGTTCGCGAACACCGGGGAGCTGTTTTTT
size: few; J: TRBJ2-5; D: -; V: TRBV20-1; CDR3: CSALGGPQETQYF; DNA: TGCAGTGCCCTCGGAGGGCCCCAAGAGACCCAGTACTTC
size: many; J: TRBJ2-3; D: -; V: TRBV6-2/TRBV6-3; CDR3: CASSYSIAEMSTDTQYF; DNA: TGTGCCAGCAGTTACTCGATAGCGGAGATGAGCACAGATACGCAGTATTTT
size: few; J: TRBJ1-1; D: TRBD1; V: TRBV7-9; CDR3: CASSSDRTGKNEAFF; DNA: TGTGCCAGCAGCTCAGACCGGACAGGGAAAAATGAAGCTTTCTTT
size: -; J: TRBJ1-2; D: -; V: TRBV4-1; CDR3: CASSQVGSLTYGYTF; DNA: TGCGCCAGCAGCCAAGTTGGGTCCTTAACATATGGCTACACCTTC
size: many; J: TRBJ2-1; D: TRBD2; V: TRBV5-1; CDR3: CASSLAAGGGDEQFF; DNA: TGCGCCAGCAGCTTGGCGGCGGGAGGGGGGGATGAGCAGTTCTTC
size: few; J: TRBJ2-1; D: TRBD2; V: TRBV18; CDR3: CASSPFREGLQFF; DNA: TGTGCCAGCTCACCATTCCGGGAGGGCCTTCAATTCTTC
size: -; J: TRBJ2-7; D: TRBD1; V: TRBV28; CDR3: CASSSVTGLYEQYF; DNA: TGTGCCAGCAGCAGCGTGACAGGGTTGTACGAGCAGTACTTC
size: many; J: TRBJ1-1; D: -; V: TRBV29-1; CDR3: CSVLGAEAFF; DNA: TGCAGCGTTCTGGGAGCTGAAGCTTTCTTT
size: -; J: TRBJ2-7; D: -; V: TRBV5-1; CDR3: CASSLEGTRSPNEQYF; DNA: TGCGCCAGCAGCTTGGAGGGGACAAGGTCGCCGAACGAGCAGTACTTC